A single sample gave rise to the 8 T cell receptor beta chains below, sequenced in a study of T-cell reconstitution after alpha-beta-depleted transplantation in children. This sample's TCRbeta library carried unique molecular identifier barcodes. TCRdb re-called the PCR reads through MiXCR, storing one row per CDR3 protein. The sample has hundreds of thousands of distinct CDR3 sequences; roughly 13% are singletons. Sequenced material: PBMCs, taken from the stem cell graft. Receptors originate from a human donor who donated a stem cell graft to a child with Fanconi anemia.

This clonotype was counted at least ten times. CDR3 protein: CAISEPNPGELFF. The CDR3 DNA follows: TGTGCCATCAGTGAGCCGAATCCCGGGGAGCTGTTTTTT. The chain joins TRBV10-3 to TRBJ2-2; D gene uncertain. The V gene's germline CDR1 is ENHRY and CDR2 SYGVKD. CDR3 length: 13 residues. V shed 2 bases and J shed 6 bases, with 7 bases lying between them.

There are many counts of this clonotype. The chain recombines TRBV5-1 with TRBJ1-2, with a possible D match to TRBD1 (6 bases). The CDR3 is 12 amino acids. Trimming removed 0 bases from V and 8 bases from J, with 8 bases in between. From germline, CDR1 is SGHRS and CDR2 YFSETQ. This chain's CDR3 is CASSLDRDGYTF. The CDR3 coding sequence is TGCGCCAGCAGCTTGGACAGGGACGGCTACACCTTC.

In this sample, this clonotype turned up many times. The chain links TRBV6-2 or TRBV6-3 to TRBJ1-5; maybe TRBD1 (6 bases). Per the germline V gene, CDR1 is MNHEY and CDR2 is SVGEGT. CDR3 length: 16 amino acids. Trimming removed 2 bases from V and 0 bases from J, with 11 bases in between. The CDR3 sequence: CASSYGGYYSNQPQHF. CDR3 nucleotide sequence: TGTGCCAGCAGTTACGGGGGCTACTATAGCAATCAGCCCCAGCATTTT.

V and J are TRBV7-8 and TRBJ1-1; unclear D gene. CDR1 SGHVS and CDR2 FQNEAQ come from the germline V gene. The CDR3 totals 15 residues. Trimming cost V 6 bases and J 0 bases, with 14 bases left between them. The CDR3 here is CASSSFRGMNTEAFF. The CDR3 nucleotides read TGTGCCAGCAGTTCCTTTCGGGGAATGAACACTGAAGCTTTCTTT. Full variable domain (remainder filled in from reference TRBV7-8 and TRBJ1-1): GAGVSQSPRYKVAKRGQDVALRCDPISGHVSLFWYQQALGQGPEFLTYFQNEAQLDKSGLPSDRFFAERPEGSVSTLKIQRTQQEDSAVYLCASSSFRGMNTEAFFGQGTRLTVV.

This clonotype was recorded a few times. The chain has TRBV24-1 and TRBJ2-7; D perhaps matches TRBD1 (6 bases). Trimming left V 9 bases short and J 5 bases short, with 19 bases between. The CDR3 contains 14 residues. Germline CDR1 and CDR2: KGHDR and SFDVKD. The CDR3 loop is CATPPRTENHEQYV. CDR3 DNA sequence: TGTGCCACCCCTCCTAGGACAGAGAACCACGAGCAGTACGTC.

The chain uses TRBV9 and TRBJ2-3; D is uncertain. Germline V gives CDR1 SGDLS, CDR2 YYNGEE. Trimming pared 7 bases from V and 1 base from J, leaving 10 bases between. The CDR3 spans 13 residues. Here the CDR3 reads CASVAGGTDTQYF. CDR3 in DNA: TGTGCCAGCGTGGCCGGTGGCACAGATACGCAGTATTTT.

The chain couples TRBV24-1 to TRBJ2-1; D is possibly TRBD2 (5 bases). The V end was cut by 4 bases, the J end by 5 bases, with 17 bases between. This CDR3 is 16 amino acids long. The germline gives CDR1 KGHDR, CDR2 SFDVKD. Here the CDR3 DNA reads TGTGCCACCAGTGAAGCCGGGGATCTAACCCACAATGAGCAGTTCTTC. This gives the protein CATSEAGDLTHNEQFF.

This clonotype appeared many times. The chain joins TRBV19 to TRBJ1-1, with a possible D match to TRBD1 (6 bases). Trimming took off 1 base at V and 5 bases at J, with 11 bases between the two ends. Germline CDR1 reads LNHDA; CDR2 reads SQIVND (reference sequence). There are 14 residues in the CDR3. CDR3 residues: CASSIGGARTEAFF. In DNA, the CDR3 is TGTGCCAGTAGTATAGGGGGGGCGAGGACTGAAGCTTTCTTT.